This TCR beta chain was identified during a study of shared clonotypes between healthy human individuals (dated by TCRdb to the early 2020s). Some background on the complete study: Three men and a couple of women, aged 18 to 49 years, made up the cohort. For each donor, CD4 naive and CD4 memory were each run on three plates, CD8 naive on two plates, and CD8 memory on one plate. To estimate repertoire size and how much clonotype sharing occurs between individuals, the study deeply sequenced the blood TCR repertoires of about five healthy adults. To increase sequencing depth and limit assay-specific biases, different laboratories used diverse techniques to prepare libraries and sequence TCR repertoires. Between about 0.8 and 9 billion PBMCs per donor were obtained by leukapheresis. Points the paper makes about the study in general: Compared with non-shared clonotypes, clonotypes shared by all four sorted-subset donors had higher generation probabilities. The small number of donors limited the genetic and exposure-history diversity represented. Naive subsets generally had larger estimated clonotype richness than memory subsets. Pairwise subsampling led to the expectation that sequencing depth would affect the degree of clonotype sharing among donors. Across four donors, approximately 5% of naive CD4, roughly 3.4% of naive CD8, under 2.5% of memory CD4, and approximately 0.4% of memory CD8 clonotypes were shared. Only blood was sampled, and tissue TCR repertoires likely differ from those in blood. Even with the large sequencing depth, rarefaction of the sorted-subset datasets indicated that sequencing was incomplete.

Remarks on this clone: What antigen it recognizes has not been identified. Per-base qualities were not stored, and no clone one base away is much larger. The same CDR3 arises from other DNA sequences in this sample as well.

CD8 naive samples consisted of CD45RO-negative cells that were positively selected for CCR7, yielding a CD45RA+CCR7+ population without TemRA cells. Healthy HIV-negative adults with no recently reported acute infections or vaccinations were included as donors. Every donor was a Caucasian adult residing in Nashville, Tennessee, USA. Blood was obtained by leukapheresis, after which PBMCs were separated by Ficoll-Histopaque density gradient centrifugation and cryopreserved in liquid nitrogen vapor phase. Analytical flow cytometry was used to check the purity and quantity of every magnetically sorted T cell population. From each sorted fraction, genomic DNA was isolated and quantified by UV absorbance on a Nanodrop 2000c. TCR CDR3 regions were amplified from genomic DNA by multiplex PCR using the deep immunoSEQ assay. For each cell subset, the extracted genomic DNA was distributed evenly across all wells of several immunoSEQ 96-well plates, and each plate served as one replicate. Each replicate PCR for sorted subsets received around 200 ng genomic DNA, equal to roughly 30,000 T cell genomes. The purified libraries were quantified using a Qubit 3.0 fluorometer, sized with a Bioanalyzer 2100, and then quantified again using the KAPA Library Quantification kit. Each immunoSEQ 96-well plate was sequenced on its own single-read 150-cycle Illumina NextSeq 550 flow cell. Turning to the authors' computational methods: Because only junctional sequences without quality scores were contained in the immunoSEQ output, filtering matching that applied to full-length reads could not be performed. To assign V/J genes and CDR3, sequences were annotated against IMGT germline references using PyIR, a Python wrapper for IgBLAST v1.9. Any read was removed if the V/J assignment was weak (E-value above 1e-6), the CDR3 was missing, or the read contained stop codons, out-of-frame junctions, or ambiguous translated residues. V3J clonotypes were defined as sequences sharing an identical inferred V gene, J gene, and CDR3 amino acid sequence. The percentage overlap between two repertoires was calculated by dividing the number of shared unique clonotypes by the size of the smaller repertoire. Repertoire richness was assessed with RTK rarefaction, the Chao1 estimator, and Recon v2.1 estimates of unobserved clonotypes. OLGA was used to compute generation probabilities for all TCRbeta clonotypes that the gDNA method yielded from a few donors. In its TCRdb copy, this immuneACCESS table keeps in-frame sequences only and misses some clones. Where compared with another copy, unresolved V genes explain less than half of these, and the others have no known cause. Clone size and V and J calls were adopted from that table, with D and trimming inferred from the DNA. This sample comprises roughly 2 million clones, 85% to 95% of them detected only once. The top ten clonotypes cover approximately 1.2% of the sample.

Taken from cysteine to phenylalanine, the CDR3 has 16 residues. Only CDR3 DNA is held: 48 bases, read in frame from base 1. V is reduced by 3 bases and J by 0 bases, leaving a spacing of 9 bases between them. The germline V gene (reference sequence) supplies CDR1 LNHDA and CDR2 SQIVND. The specimen sequenced was naive CD8+ T cells sorted from blood. The cell subset or site label for this specimen denotes: CD45RA+CCR7+. Recombination linked TRBV19 to TRBJ1-6; the D gene is perhaps TRBD1, on 6 matching bases. The sequence was obtained from a man younger than 35 in good health. The nucleotide sequence reads as follows: TGTGCCAGTAGTATCGACAGGAGCTCCTATAATTCACCCCTCCACTTT. Its coded protein is CASSIDRSSYNSPLHF.